A single sample gave rise to the 13 T cell receptor beta chains below, sequenced in a study of identical twins. TCRdb processed the 5' RACE reads anew with MiXCR; each CDR3 protein has one entry. The sample holds some 230,000 distinct CDR3 sequences, approximately 7.1% seen once. These data also featured in a second study, about T cells expressing NK-cell markers.

Input material: CD8+ T cells sorted from blood. These receptors were taken from a woman under 30 in good health.

The chain has TRBV30 and TRBJ2-5; D is ambiguous. V lost 2 bases to trimming and J lost 5 bases, with 15 bases between them. Germline V gives CDR1 GTSNPN, CDR2 SVGIG (reference sequence). The CDR3 consists of 14 residues. CDR3: CAWSSLRTSETQYF. The CDR3 coding sequence is TGTGCCTGGAGTTCCCTCCGGACCAGCGAGACCCAGTACTTC. Filled out from reference TRBV30 and TRBJ2-5, the complete variable domain reads SQTIHQWPATLVQPVGSPLSLECTVEGTSNPNLYWYRQAAGRGLQLLFYSVGIGQISSEVPQNLSASRPQDRQFILSSKKLLLSDSGFYLCAWSSLRTSETQYFGPGTRLLVL.

This clonotype was found once. V usage is TRBV20-1 and J usage is TRBJ2-1; maybe TRBD2 (7 bases). CDR1 is DFQATT and CDR2 is SNEGSKA in the germline V gene (reference sequence). The CDR3 spans 17 residues. CDR3 residues: CCFWGQTRGRAEDEQFF. In DNA form, the CDR3 reads TGCTGCTTCTGGGGGCAGACTCGTGGGAGGGCTGAAGATGAGCAGTTCTTC.

This clonotype has more than one count but fewer than ten. The chain uses TRBV6-6 and TRBJ2-5; the D gene could be TRBD1 or TRBD2 (5 bases each). Germline V CDR1 and CDR2: MNHNY, SVGAGI (reference sequence). CDR3 size: 11 residues. The V gene lost 11 bases and the J gene lost 5 bases, with 12 bases spanning the gap. CDR3 DNA sequence: TGTGCCTGCGAGTGGGGGGAGACCCAGTACTTC. Its protein product is CACEWGETQYF.

The V call is TRBV29-1, the J call TRBJ1-1, with D possibly TRBD1 on 5 matching bases. Germline V gene lookup returns CDR1 SQVTM and CDR2 ANQGSEA. Deletions cut 7 bases from V and 6 bases from J, with 15 bases between. The CDR3 length is 12 residues. The CDR3 bases are TGCAGCGCCAGAGCGGGGGGTTCTGAAGCTTTCTTT. Its protein product is CSARAGGSEAFF.

This clonotype has more than one count but fewer than ten. The rearrangement links TRBV13 to TRBJ2-3, with D hard to call. Germline-derived CDR1 and CDR2 are PRHDT and FYEKMQ (reference sequence). The CDR3 covers 13 residues. V gave up 1 base and J gave up 3 bases, with 5 bases separating them. This CDR3 reads CASSLATTDTQYF. The CDR3 DNA reads TGTGCCAGCAGCTTAGCCACGACAGATACGCAGTATTTT.

This clonotype was observed a few times. This rearrangement joins TRBV12-5 to TRBJ1-2; unclear D gene. CDR3 size: 17 residues. CDR1 LGHNT and CDR2 FRNRAP come from the germline V gene. V lost 0 bases and J 4 bases, leaving 18 bases between the germline ends. This CDR3 is CASGLVRGPPTSYGYTF. CDR3 coding DNA: TGTGCTAGTGGTTTGGTAAGAGGTCCCCCAACTAGCTATGGCTACACCTTC.

The V gene is TRBV9, the J gene TRBJ2-3, with D perhaps matching TRBD1 (5 bases). The CDR3 is 16 amino acids. Trimming removed 4 bases from V and 2 bases from J, with 17 bases in between. Per germline, CDR1 SGDLS and CDR2 YYNGEE. CDR3 coding DNA: TGTGCCAGCAGCCCCGACACAGGACGTGTCACAGATACGCAGTATTTT. This encodes CASSPDTGRVTDTQYF.

This clonotype came up many times. The V and J genes are TRBV12-3 or TRBV12-4 and TRBJ1-1, with D perhaps TRBD1 (5 bases). Trimming left V 6 bases short and J 12 bases short, with 26 bases between. The CDR3 totals 15 residues. CDR3 DNA: TGTGCCAGCAGGAACTCCGGGACGGTGAACAAGGCGACTTTCTTT. Translation: CASRNSGTVNKATFF.

This clonotype was recorded many times. The CDR3 nucleotides are TGTGCCAGCAGTCCCTCCGGGGATACGCAGTATTTT. Its protein is CASSPSGDTQYF. The chain links TRBV12-3 or TRBV12-4 to TRBJ2-3, with D hard to call. The V gene lost 5 bases and the J gene lost 6 bases, with 9 bases spanning the gap. This CDR3 comprises 12 residues.

This chain uses TRBV9 with TRBJ2-3; D may be TRBD1 or TRBD2 (7 bases each). Germline-derived CDR1 and CDR2 are SGDLS and YYNGEE. The CDR3 spans 17 residues. Trimming stripped 2 bases from V and 5 bases from J, with 21 bases between. In nucleotides, the CDR3 is TGTGCCAGCAGCGTCCCGGTACGAGGGGGCGGGGGAGATACGCAGTATTTT. The encoded protein is CASSVPVRGGGGDTQYF.

This clonotype was observed a few times. The chain has TRBV20-1 and TRBJ2-3; D is perhaps TRBD2 (5 bases). CDR3 length: 13 residues. Per the germline V gene, CDR1 is DFQATT and CDR2 is SNEGSKA (reference sequence). Between the trimmed V and J ends, which lost 4 bases and 2 bases, there was a span of 10 bases. CDR3 sequence: CSAIAPATDTQYF. The CDR3 nucleotides are TGCAGTGCTATAGCGCCGGCCACAGATACGCAGTATTTT.

This clonotype was counted ten times or more. V is TRBV25-1 and J is TRBJ2-7; no clear D gene. CDR3 length: 11 amino acids. The V end was cut by 8 bases, the J end by 4 bases, with 9 bases between. In germline, CDR1 is MGHDK, CDR2 SYGVNS. Here the CDR3 DNA reads TGTGCCAGCGAGCATCGTTACGAGCAGTACTTC. Translated: CASEHRYEQYF.

This clonotype was seen many times. The CDR3 region is CASSFLSYEQYF. The CDR3 bases are TGTGCCAGCAGCTTCCTATCCTACGAGCAGTACTTC. The chain links TRBV7-2 to TRBJ2-7; no clear D gene. This CDR3 comprises 12 residues. V dropped 3 bases and J dropped 1 base, with 4 bases sitting between them. CDR1 is SGHTA, CDR2 FQGNSA, per germline.